This T cell receptor beta chain was captured in a study of T cells in localized non-small cell lung cancer. Whole-study findings and limits: The study detected a median about 60 of the top 100 tumor clones in adjacent lung. Uninvolved adjacent lung showed peak T cell clonality, exceeding tumor.

As concerns this clone: What it recognizes is unknown. Relative to the germline gene, one junction end is altered; a read error may explain this. This sample also contains other DNA sequences that code for the same CDR3.

Repertoires were generated with immunoSEQ multiplex PCR, while TCRdb's copy carries only in-frame clones and drops some. The table records 50,000 to 75,000 clones, roughly 90% of them present only once. CDR1 and CDR2 (germline): SGHDT, YYEEEE. The CDR3 runs 13 residues. The clonotype originates from a man aged 35 to 69 with stage I squamous cell lung carcinoma. Material: peripheral blood, obtained before any cancer treatment. The chain combines TRBV5-6 with TRBJ2-7, with unresolved D. In DNA form, the CDR3 reads TGTGCTAGCAGCAAACCTCCATTGTACGAGCAGTACTTC. Translating gives CASSKPPLYEQYF. The full variable domain, its missing parts supplied by reference TRBV5-6 and TRBJ2-7, is DAGVTQSPTHLIKTRGQQVTLRCSPKSGHDTVSWYQQALGQGPQFIFQYYEEEERQRGNFPDRFSGHQFPNYSSELNVNALLLGDSALYLCASSKPPLYEQYFGPGTRLTVT.